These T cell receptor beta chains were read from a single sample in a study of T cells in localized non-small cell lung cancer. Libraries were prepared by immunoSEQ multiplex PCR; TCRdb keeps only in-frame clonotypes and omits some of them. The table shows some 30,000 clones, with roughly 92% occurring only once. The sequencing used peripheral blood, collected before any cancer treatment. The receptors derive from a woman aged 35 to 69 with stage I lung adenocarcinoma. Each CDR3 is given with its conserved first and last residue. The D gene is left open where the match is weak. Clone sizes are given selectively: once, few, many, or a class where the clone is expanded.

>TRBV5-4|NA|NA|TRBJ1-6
CASSLGTDGNSPLHF
TGTGCCAGCAGCTTGGGCACAGACGGAAATTCACCCCTCCACTTT
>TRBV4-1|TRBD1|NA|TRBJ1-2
CASSHPGQGNYGYTF
TGCGCCAGCAGCCACCCCGGACAGGGAAACTATGGCTACACCTTC
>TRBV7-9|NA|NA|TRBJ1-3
CASSFFSGNTIYF
TGTGCCAGCAGCTTCTTCTCTGGAAACACCATATATTTT
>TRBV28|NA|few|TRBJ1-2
CASSPRYQRGRFYGYTF
TGTGCCAGCAGTCCAAGATACCAACGGGGCAGATTCTATGGCTACACCTTC
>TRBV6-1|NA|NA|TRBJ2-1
CASSEEDGESNEQFF
TGTGCCAGCAGTGAAGAAGATGGGGAAAGCAATGAGCAGTTCTTC
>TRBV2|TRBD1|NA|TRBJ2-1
CASSTGTGNEQFF
TGTGCCAGTTCGACCGGGACAGGGAATGAGCAGTTCTTC
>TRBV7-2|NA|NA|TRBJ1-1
CASSPRQPEAFF
TGTGCCAGCAGCCCCAGACAGCCGGAAGCTTTCTTT
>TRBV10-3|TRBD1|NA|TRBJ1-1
CAIRDSGTGGLVNTEAFF
TGTGCCATCAGGGACTCCGGGACAGGGGGCCTCGTGAACACTGAAGCTTTCTTT
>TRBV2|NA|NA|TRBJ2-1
CASSEAMGDNEQFF
TGTGCCAGCAGTGAAGCAATGGGGGACAATGAGCAGTTCTTC
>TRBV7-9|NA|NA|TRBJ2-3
CASSLLLGDTQYF
TGTGCCAGCAGCTTATTGCTGGGAGATACGCAGTATTTT
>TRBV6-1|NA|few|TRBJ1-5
CASDRGREQPQHF
TGTGCCAGCGATCGGGGCCGCGAGCAGCCCCAGCATTTT
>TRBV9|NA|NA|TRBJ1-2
CASSVAGAVYNYGYTF
TGTGCCAGCAGCGTAGCTGGGGCAGTGTATAACTATGGCTACACCTTC
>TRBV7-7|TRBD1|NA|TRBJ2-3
CASSLTGGRDTQYF
TGTGCCAGCAGCTTAACAGGGGGCCGAGATACGCAGTATTTT
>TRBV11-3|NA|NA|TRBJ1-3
CASSIEWGAGNTIYF
TGTGCCAGCAGCATAGAATGGGGAGCTGGAAACACCATATATTTT
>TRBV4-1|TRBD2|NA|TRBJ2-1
CASSQEGLDGGSSYNEQFF
TGCGCCAGCAGCCAAGAAGGACTGGACGGGGGGAGCTCCTACAATGAGCAGTTCTTC
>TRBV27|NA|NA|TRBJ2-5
CASSPRDNQETQYF
TGTGCCAGCAGTCCGAGGGACAACCAAGAGACCCAGTACTTC
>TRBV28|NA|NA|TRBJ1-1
CASSTRKVRMNTEAFF
TGTGCCAGCAGTACCAGGAAGGTCAGGATGAACACTGAAGCTTTCTTT
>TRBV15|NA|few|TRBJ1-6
CATSRDLNSPLHF
TGTGCCACCAGCAGAGATTTAAACTCACCCCTCCACTTT
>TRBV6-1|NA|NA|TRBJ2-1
CASSVTGLFGQFF
TGTGCCAGCAGTGTAACAGGGTTATTTGGGCAGTTCTTC
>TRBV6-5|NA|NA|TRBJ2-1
CASSDYPNEQFF
TGTGCCAGCAGTGACTACCCCAATGAGCAGTTCTTC
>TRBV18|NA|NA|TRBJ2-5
CASSPSTEQETQYF
TGTGCCAGCTCACCCAGTACAGAACAAGAGACCCAGTACTTC
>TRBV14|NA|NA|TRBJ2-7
CASSQDEGTRYYEQYF
TGTGCCAGCAGCCAAGATGAGGGGACAAGGTACTACGAGCAGTACTTC
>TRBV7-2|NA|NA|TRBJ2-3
CASSFGLINTQYF
TGTGCCAGCAGCTTCGGACTAATAAATACGCAGTATTTT
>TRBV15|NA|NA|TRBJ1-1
CATSRDLHFDGGTEAFF
TGTGCCACCAGCAGAGATCTGCACTTTGACGGAGGAACAGAAGCTTTCTTT
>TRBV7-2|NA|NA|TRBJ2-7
CASSSPGPGGSYEQYF
TGTGCCAGCAGCTCCCCGGGGCCAGGCGGTTCCTACGAGCAGTACTTC
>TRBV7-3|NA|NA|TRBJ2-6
CASSLDTGANVLTF
TGTGCCAGCAGCTTAGATACTGGGGCCAACGTCCTGACTTTC
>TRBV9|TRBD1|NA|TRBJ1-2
CASSPRTGLYGYTF
TGTGCCAGCAGCCCACGGACAGGGCTCTATGGCTACACCTTC
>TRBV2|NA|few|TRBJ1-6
CASSRTPQSGSPLHF
TGTGCCAGCAGTCGGACTCCTCAGTCGGGTTCACCCCTCCACTTT
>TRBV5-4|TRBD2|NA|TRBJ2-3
CASSLGAGEGDTQYF
TGTGCCAGCAGCTTGGGAGCGGGGGAGGGTGATACGCAGTATTTT
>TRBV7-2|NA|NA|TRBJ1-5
CASSLALGIPNQPQHF
TGTGCCAGCAGCTTAGCGCTTGGAATACCCAATCAGCCCCAGCATTTT
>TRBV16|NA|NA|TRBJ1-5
CASSPQANQPQHF
TGTGCCAGCAGCCCCCAAGCGAATCAGCCCCAGCATTTT
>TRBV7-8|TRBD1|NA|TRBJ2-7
CASSRKRQGSLYEQYF
TGTGCCAGCAGCCGCAAGAGACAGGGGTCCCTCTACGAGCAGTACTTC
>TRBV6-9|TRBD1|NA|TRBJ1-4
CASRFSGGRNEKLFF
TGTGCCAGCAGATTCTCAGGGGGCAGGAATGAAAAACTGTTTTTT